Listed below are T cell receptor beta chains from one sample, sequenced in a study of shared clonotypes between healthy human individuals. Assay: immunoSEQ multiplex PCR; the TCRdb copy retains only in-frame clones and omits some. The sample shows approximately 2.4 million clones, approximately 94% of them seen only once. Sequenced sample: naive CD4+ T cells sorted from blood. All receptors come from a man between 18 and 29 years old in good health. The CDR3 runs from the conserved cysteine through the conserved F or W. The D gene is left open where the match is weak. A row's size may be missing; if present it is once, few, many or a size class.

v_call	d_call	clone_size	j_call	cdr3_aa	cdr3_nt
TRBV19	TRBD1	-	TRBJ1-4	CASSPQGLGNEKLFF	TGTGCCAGTAGTCCACAGGGGCTTGGTAATGAAAAACTGTTTTTT
TRBV10-1	TRBD2	-	TRBJ2-7	CASGGQTPGEQYF	TGCGCGAGCGGGGGGCAGACCCCGGGCGAGCAGTACTTC
TRBV2	-	-	TRBJ2-6	CASSEDRLSGANVLTF	TGTGCCAGCAGTGAAGACAGGTTGTCCGGGGCCAACGTCCTGACTTTC
TRBV12-5	TRBD1	-	TRBJ2-5	CASVADRGRETQYF	TGTGCTAGTGTCGCTGACAGGGGGAGAGAGACCCAGTACTTC
TRBV6-6	-	-	TRBJ2-3	CASSYSDTQYF	TGTGCCAGCAGTTATTCAGATACGCAGTATTTT
TRBV6-5	-	-	TRBJ2-2	CASIGTLNTGELFF	TGTGCCAGCATTGGGACACTTAACACCGGGGAGCTGTTTTTT
TRBV19	-	-	TRBJ1-1	CASSSQGTSEAFF	TGTGCCAGTAGTAGCCAAGGGACCTCTGAAGCTTTCTTT
TRBV9	-	-	TRBJ2-5	CASSPRQLTETQYF	TGTGCCAGCAGCCCCCGACAGTTGACGGAGACCCAGTACTTC
TRBV5-6	-	-	TRBJ1-2	CASSTDVYGYTF	TGTGCCAGCAGTACAGACGTCTATGGCTACACCTTC
TRBV28	-	-	TRBJ2-1	CASSLSLSLGDEQFF	TGTGCCAGCAGTTTATCACTCTCCCTAGGAGATGAGCAGTTCTTC
TRBV6-1	TRBD1	once	TRBJ1-2	CASSEPLRQGLGYTF	TGTGCCAGCAGTGAACCCCTCCGACAGGGTCTTGGCTACACCTTC
TRBV29-1	TRBD1	few	TRBJ2-7	CSVAKGQGKNYEQYF	TGCAGCGTTGCGAAGGGACAGGGAAAGAACTACGAGCAGTACTTC
TRBV11-2	-	-	TRBJ2-3	CASSLDRGTDTQYF	TGTGCCAGCAGCTTAGATCGGGGCACAGATACGCAGTATTTT
TRBV5-6	-	-	TRBJ1-6	CASSSDRWSSPLHF	TGTGCCAGCAGCTCGGACCGGTGGAGTTCACCCCTCCACTTT
TRBV5-1	TRBD2	-	TRBJ2-7	CASSTGLAGSYEQYF	TGCGCCAGCAGCACGGGACTAGCGGGATCCTACGAGCAGTACTTC
TRBV6-5	-	-	TRBJ1-1	CASSRTTGNTEAFF	TGTGCCAGCAGTCGAACGACAGGGAACACTGAAGCTTTCTTT
TRBV7-9	-	few	TRBJ1-2	CASSPDWSGYTF	TGTGCCAGCAGCCCAGACTGGAGTGGCTACACCTTC
TRBV6-1	-	-	TRBJ2-7	CASSEGMYEQYF	TGTGCCAGCAGTGAAGGCATGTACGAGCAGTACTTC